One sample yielded the 30 T cell receptor beta chains listed below, sequenced in a study of Tregs in tolerant kidney transplant recipients (dated by TCRdb to about 2019). To prepare the library, the immunoSEQ multiplex PCR assay was applied. TCRdb carries this immuneACCESS record with in-frame sequences only. Its versions omit some clonotypes, under half of them owing to an unresolved V gene in the studies checked, with the rest unexplained. This sample has approximately 60,000 clones in its table, and about 89% of those were observed once. The top ten clones comprise approximately 3.9% of the sample. Explained via the paper, the time point label denotes: 6 months after combined kidney and bone marrow transplant. Transplants used related donors with nonmyeloablative bone marrow transplantation; mixed chimerism was transient in the human trials. The material sequenced was CD4+ T cells from blood (PBMCs), taken 6 months after the transplant. Receptor source: a human patient who received a combined kidney and bone marrow transplant. Some T cells present after a transplant may be cells of the graft donor.

In its sample, this clone is large. The chain links TRBV2 to TRBJ2-7; D is uncertain. CDR1 is SNHLY and CDR2 is FYNNEI in the germline V gene. Deletions cut 5 bases from V and 1 base from J, with 3 bases between. CDR3 length: 11 residues. CDR3 nucleotides: TGTGCCAGCAGTTATTCCTACGAGCAGTACTTC. Protein sequence: CASSYSYEQYF.

The rearrangement uses TRBV15 and TRBJ2-7; 10 bases map to TRBD1. The germline gives CDR1 LNHNV, CDR2 YYDKDF (reference sequence). This CDR3 has 15 amino acids. The V gene end was trimmed by 0 bases and the J gene end by 5 bases; junction bases not matched to a gene: 4. The CDR3 DNA is TGTGCCACCAGCAGAGATGTCGGGACAGGGGACGAGCAGTACTTC. This gives the protein CATSRDVGTGDEQYF.

CDR3 amino acids: CASSRSILLANYGYTF. In DNA form, the CDR3 reads TGCGCCAGCAGCCGCTCAATCCTGTTAGCTAACTATGGCTACACCTTC. The J gene is TRBJ1-2, the V gene TRBV4-1, with D unresolved. There are 16 residues in the CDR3. V lost 4 bases and J 0 bases, leaving 15 bases between the germline ends. Per the germline V gene, CDR1 is MGHRA and CDR2 is YSYEKL.

The rearrangement joins TRBV5-4 to TRBJ2-3, with a tentative D call TRBD1 (6 bases). Per the germline V gene, CDR1 is SGHNT and CDR2 is YYREEE (reference sequence). This CDR3 has 14 amino acids. V gave up 0 bases and J gave up 1 base, with 6 bases separating them. CDR3 sequence (DNA): TGTGCCAGCAGCTTGGCAGGGGGCACAGATACGCAGTATTTT. It specifies CASSLAGGTDTQYF.

Note on this clone: The sample contains more than one DNA sequence encoding this CDR3. V usage is TRBV7-2 and J usage is TRBJ2-3; 10 bases map to TRBD2. The CDR3 sequence is 16 residues long. V was clipped by 2 bases and J by 3 bases; unmatched bases: 5. Germline V gives CDR1 SGHTA, CDR2 FQGNSA. For the CDR3, the DNA is TGTGCCAGCAGCTTAAGGCTAGCGGGAGTTACAGATACGCAGTATTTT. It translates to CASSLRLAGVTDTQYF.

This chain joins TRBV9 and TRBJ2-7, with TRBD2 matching over 9 bases. CDR1 SGDLS and CDR2 YYNGEE come from the germline V gene. Germline trimming cut 0 bases from V and 4 bases from J; bases unmatched to any gene: 5. This CDR3 contains 15 residues. CDR3 coding DNA: TGTGCCAGCAGCGTAGGTAGCGGGGGACAATACGAGCAGTACTTC. As protein: CASSVGSGGQYEQYF. The full variable domain, its missing parts supplied by reference TRBV9 and TRBJ2-7, is DSGVTQTPKHLITATGQRVTLRCSPRSGDLSVYWYQQSLDQGLQFLIQYYNGEERAKGNILERFSAQQFPDLHSELNLSSLELGDSALYFCASSVGSGGQYEQYFGPGTRLTVT.

Turning to this clone: This specimen includes other DNA sequences encoding the same CDR3. The chain couples TRBV5-6 to TRBJ1-6; perhaps TRBD1 as D (6 bases). V dropped 5 bases and J dropped 13 bases, with 13 bases sitting between them. Germline assignment: CDR1 SGHDT and CDR2 YYEEEE. The CDR3 sequence is 12 residues long. In DNA form, the CDR3 reads TGTGCCAGCAGTTCAGGGGTCTCCCCCCTCCACTTT. Its protein product is CASSSGVSPLHF.

Concerning this clone itself: An end of the junction differs from the germline gene, which may be a read error. The chain carries TRBV2 and TRBJ1-1, with a possible D match to TRBD1 (5 bases). CDR1 is SNHLY, CDR2 FYNNEI, per germline. The CDR3 has 12 amino acids. The CDR3 DNA is TGTGCCAGCAGGCAGGGTCCTACTCCCCGCAATTTT. Amino acid sequence: CASRQGPTPRNF.

The CDR3 protein is CASSLGGSGSYEQYF. The CDR3 nucleotides are TGTGCCAGCAGCTTAGGTGGTAGCGGGAGCTACGAGCAGTACTTC. The genes are TRBV7-2 and TRBJ2-7; TRBD2 aligns across 9 bases. The length of the CDR3 is 15 residues. Germline V gives CDR1 SGHTA, CDR2 FQGNSA. Losses at the gene ends were 1 base for V and 3 bases for J; bases not matched to a gene: 4.

This chain uses TRBV5-5 with TRBJ1-5, with 11 nucleotides matching TRBD1. The germline gives CDR1 SGHKS, CDR2 YYEKEE (reference sequence). The CDR3 is 15 residues long. Trimming cost V 3 bases and J 5 bases; bases outside gene matches: 4. CDR3 coding DNA: TGTGCCAGCAGCTGGACAGGGGGCGGGTATCAGCCCCAGCATTTT. Translation gives CASSWTGGGYQPQHF.

This clone appeared a few times. J is TRBJ1-3 and V is TRBV7-9; TRBD1 matches at 9 bases. The J segment lost 0 bases and the V segment lost 5 bases, leaving 11 bases of the junction unmatched. This CDR3 is 18 amino acids long. Germline V gives CDR1 SEHNR, CDR2 FQNEAQ (reference sequence). Here the CDR3 reads CASSLIGDRVHSGNTIYF. The CDR3 nucleotides are TGTGCCAGCAGCCTGATAGGGGACAGGGTCCACTCTGGAAACACCATATATTTT.

The chain joins TRBV6-5 to TRBJ2-1, with 11 positions matching TRBD2. Germline CDR1 MNHEY, CDR2 SVGAGI. The CDR3 spans 15 residues. V lost 5 bases to trimming and J lost 4 bases; unmatched junction nucleotides: 4. The DNA of the CDR3 is TGTGCCAGCAGTAAACTAGCGGGAGAGTACAATGAGCAGTTCTTC. Translated, it gives CASSKLAGEYNEQFF.

The J gene is TRBJ2-7, the V gene TRBV7-9; 8 bases fit TRBD2. Looked up from germline, CDR1 is SEHNR and CDR2 is FQNEAQ (reference sequence). With 1 base clipped from V and 1 base from J, the junction kept 3 bases outside the gene matches. The CDR3 loop spans 15 amino acids. The CDR3 bases are TGTGCCAGCAGCTTAGGACTAGCGAGTTCCTACGAGCAGTACTTC. Its protein is CASSLGLASSYEQYF. The entire variable domain, with the rest obtained from reference TRBV7-9 and TRBJ2-7, is as follows: DTGVSQNPRHKITKRGQNVTFRCDPISEHNRLYWYRQTLGQGPEFLTYFQNEAQLEKSRLLSDRFSAERPKGSFSTLEIQRTEQGDSAMYLCASSLGLASSYEQYFGPGTRLTVT.

V usage is TRBV5-6 and J usage is TRBJ1-2; 11 bases line up with TRBD1. Trimming removed 0 bases from V and 7 bases from J; junction bases left unmatched: 2. The V gene's germline CDR1 is SGHDT and CDR2 YYEEEE. CDR3 length: 14 residues. CDR3: CASSLGTGGFGYTF. CDR3 DNA: TGTGCCAGCAGCTTGGGGACAGGGGGCTTTGGCTACACCTTC.

This clone was detected many times. This chain connects TRBV6-6 to TRBJ2-2; 7 positions agree with TRBD1. The trim removed 6 bases at V and 2 bases at J, leaving 9 bases unmatched. The CDR3 sequence is 16 residues long. Germline V gives CDR1 MNHNY, CDR2 SVGAGI (reference sequence). CDR3 in amino acids: CASRPPGTENTGELFF. In DNA form, the CDR3 reads TGTGCCAGCAGACCCCCCGGGACAGAAAACACCGGGGAGCTGTTTTTT.

The V call is TRBV29-1, the J call TRBJ1-2; D unclear. V was pared by 0 bases and J by 5 bases, with 13 bases between. This CDR3 is 14 amino acids long. CDR1 and CDR2 (germline): SQVTM, ANQGSEA. CDR3 sequence: CSVEDGISRYGYTF. The CDR3 DNA is TGCAGCGTTGAAGATGGTATTAGCCGTTATGGCTACACCTTC. Filled out from reference TRBV29-1 and TRBJ1-2, the complete variable domain reads SAVISQKPSRDICQRGTSLTIQCQVDSQVTMMFWYRQQPGQSLTLIATANQGSEATYESGFVIDKFPISRPNLTFSTLTVSNMSPEDSSIYLCSVEDGISRYGYTFGSGTRLTVV.

This chain connects TRBV30 to TRBJ2-3; 7 bases map to TRBD1. The V gene end was trimmed by 1 base and the J gene end by 0 bases; junction bases not matched to a gene: 4. The CDR3 length is 15 residues. Germline CDR1 reads GTSNPN; CDR2 reads SVGIG (reference sequence). In nucleotides, the CDR3 is TGTGCCTGGAGTGCGACAGGGAGAAGCACAGATACGCAGTATTTT. This codes for CAWSATGRSTDTQYF.

The V gene is TRBV2, the J gene TRBJ2-1, with 9 bases matching TRBD2. Germline V gives CDR1 SNHLY, CDR2 FYNNEI. The V gene end was trimmed by 8 bases and the J gene end by 5 bases; junction bases not matched to a gene: 4. The CDR3 runs to 13 residues. The CDR3 here is CASEAGGNNEQFF. DNA of the CDR3: TGTGCCAGCGAAGCGGGAGGCAACAATGAGCAGTTCTTC. Full variable domain (rest looked up from reference TRBV2 and TRBJ2-1): EPEVTQTPSHQVTQMGQEVILRCVPISNHLYFYWYRQILGQKVEFLVSFYNNEISEKSEIFDDQFSVERPDGSNFTLKIRSTKLEDSAMYFCASEAGGNNEQFFGPGTRLTVL.

This sequence joins TRBV7-8 and TRBJ2-1; TRBD2 matches at 13 bases. This CDR3 has 17 amino acids. Per the germline V gene, CDR1 is SGHVS and CDR2 is FQNEAQ. Losses at the gene ends were 1 base for V and 7 bases for J; bases not matched to a gene: 7. CDR3 protein: CASSLGLAGGRRNEQFF. As DNA, the CDR3 is TGTGCCAGCAGCTTAGGACTAGCGGGGGGCCGCAGGAATGAGCAGTTCTTC.

The chain has TRBV5-1 and TRBJ2-7; weak D call: TRBD2 (6 bases). CDR3 length: 15 amino acids. The V and J ends lost 0 bases and 5 bases respectively, with 15 bases between them. CDR1 and CDR2 from the germline V gene are SGHRS and YFSETQ. CDR3 loop: CASSLAVGGIDEQYF. Written as DNA, the CDR3 is TGCGCCAGCAGCTTGGCCGTAGGAGGGATCGACGAGCAGTACTTC.

This clone is a singleton in its sample. The CDR3 DNA follows: TGTGCCAGCAGCTTAGATCAGGGGGAGCAGACCCAGTACTTC. Its protein product is CASSLDQGEQTQYF. The rearrangement joins TRBV11-3 to TRBJ2-5, with 7 bases fitting TRBD1. V dropped 0 bases and J dropped 6; count of bases not matched to a gene: 4. The germline V gene has CDR1 SGHNT and CDR2 YENEEA. This CDR3 is built from 14 residues. Full variable domain (remainder filled in from reference TRBV11-3 and TRBJ2-5): EAGVVQSPRYKIIEKKQPVAFWCNPISGHNTLYWYLQNLGQGPELLIRYENEEAVDDSQLPKDRFSAERLKGVDSTLKIQPAELGDSAVYLCASSLDQGEQTQYFGPGTRLLVL.

The V gene is TRBV11-2, the J gene TRBJ2-7; D may be TRBD1 (6 bases). Trimming cost V 4 bases and J 3 bases, with 13 bases left between them. The CDR3 loop spans 14 amino acids. In germline, CDR1 is SGHAT, CDR2 FQNNGV. CDR3 loop: CASSSVRGIYEQYF. CDR3 DNA sequence: TGTGCCAGCAGCTCGGTCAGGGGAATCTACGAGCAGTACTTC. Supplemented by reference TRBV11-2 and TRBJ2-7, the full variable domain reads EAGVAQSPRYKIIEKRQSVAFWCNPISGHATLYWYQQILGQGPKLLIQFQNNGVVDDSQLPKDRFSAERLKGVDSTLKIQPAKLEDSAVYLCASSSVRGIYEQYFGPGTRLTVT.

The rearrangement joins TRBV5-4 to TRBJ2-1; TRBD1 matches at 8 bases. Germline loops: CDR1 SGHNT, CDR2 YYREEE (reference sequence). Unmatched junction bases numbered 10, after V lost 3 bases and J lost 5 bases. CDR3 length equals 16 residues. The CDR3 coding sequence is TGTGCCAGCAGCTCCGGGTGGACAGGGTATAACAATGAGCAGTTCTTC. It translates to CASSSGWTGYNNEQFF.

The CDR3 DNA reads TGTGCCAGCAGTTACTCGACGTCGGGTGCAGATACGCAGTATTTT. It translates to CASSYSTSGADTQYF. The gene calls are TRBV6-6 and TRBJ2-3; no reliable D call. Trimming removed 0 bases from V and 4 bases from J, with 11 bases in between. The CDR3 contains 15 residues. From germline, CDR1 is MNHNY and CDR2 SVGAGI (reference sequence).

This chain links TRBV5-1 with TRBJ2-1, with D unresolved. Per the germline V gene, CDR1 is SGHRS and CDR2 is YFSETQ. This CDR3 contains 13 residues. With 4 bases removed from V and 7 bases from J, the gap between germline ends came to 12 bases. CDR3 sequence: CASSQNYWNEQFF. Written as DNA, the CDR3 is TGCGCCAGCAGCCAAAACTACTGGAATGAGCAGTTCTTC.

The rearrangement links TRBV7-9 to TRBJ1-2, with TRBD1 identical over 7 bases. The CDR3 has 14 amino acids. The J segment lost 5 bases and the V segment lost 3 bases, leaving 6 bases of the junction unmatched. Germline V gene sequence: CDR1 SEHNR, CDR2 FQNEAQ (reference sequence). The CDR3 region is CASSFRDRPYGYTF. CDR3 in DNA: TGTGCCAGCAGCTTCCGGGACAGACCTTATGGCTACACCTTC.

The chain has TRBV19 and TRBJ1-5; no clear D. From germline, CDR1 is LNHDA and CDR2 SQIVND (reference sequence). CDR3 length: 12 amino acids. V dropped 6 bases and J dropped 5 bases, with 8 bases sitting between them. The CDR3 nucleotides read TGTGCCAGTAGCCTACCGGATCAGCCCCAGCATTTT. Protein: CASSLPDQPQHF.

The chain joins TRBV29-1 to TRBJ2-5; D is unresolved. The CDR3 contains 13 residues. Germline V gene data show CDR1 as SQVTM and CDR2 as ANQGSEA. V dropped 4 bases and J dropped 3 bases, with 12 bases sitting between them. The CDR3 region is CSVAGWVEETQYF. The CDR3 DNA sequence: TGCAGCGTTGCAGGTTGGGTGGAAGAGACCCAGTACTTC.

The gene calls are TRBV6-5 and TRBJ1-2; 9 bases fit TRBD1. Germline V gene sequence: CDR1 MNHEY, CDR2 SVGAGI. Trimming removed 5 bases from V and 4 bases from J; junction bases left unmatched: 8. This CDR3 has 15 amino acids. CDR3 nucleotides: TGTGCCAGCAGTACCGGGACAGGGAGTAGCTATGGCTACACCTTC. Translating it yields CASSTGTGSSYGYTF.

This chain connects TRBV7-2 to TRBJ2-7, with D perhaps TRBD2 (5 bases). Germline V gene lookup returns CDR1 SGHTA and CDR2 FQGNSA. V gave up 0 bases and J gave up 1 base, with 7 bases separating them. This CDR3 region has 14 residues. CDR3 sequence (DNA): TGTGCCAGCAGCTTAGCCGGGAAATCCTACGAGCAGTACTTC. Its protein product is CASSLAGKSYEQYF.